This TCR beta chain was obtained from a study of shared clonotypes between healthy human individuals. In the study overall: Donors had three CD4 naive, three CD4 memory, two CD8 naive and one CD8 memory plate apiece.

The table came from immunoSEQ multiplex PCR; TCRdb's copy has only in-frame clones and leaves some out. The data hold around 120,000 clones, with approximately 65% observed a single time. The CDR3 loop spans 20 amino acids. Germline CDR1 and CDR2: MDHEN and SYDVKM. With V trimmed by 3 bases and J by 2 bases, 12 bases remained unmatched. Study-wide findings and caveats: Generally, estimated richness proved larger in naive subsets than it did in memory subsets. Sharing across four donors was highest in naive CD4 (around 5%) and lowest in memory CD8 (around 0.4%). Non-shared clonotypes showed lower generation probabilities than clonotypes common to all four donors.

A note on this clone: Antigen specificity is unknown.

This TCR was recovered from a woman in her twenties or thirties in good health. The gene calls are TRBV28 and TRBJ2-3; 15 nucleotides match TRBD2. Material for sequencing was memory CD8+ T cells sorted from blood. The subset was: CD45RO+ cells pooled with CCR7-negative TemRA cells. CDR3 protein: CASSFSSGTSGRFLTDTQYF. Here the CDR3 DNA reads TGTGCCAGCAGTTTTTCCTCCGGGACTAGCGGGAGGTTCCTCACAGATACGCAGTATTTT.